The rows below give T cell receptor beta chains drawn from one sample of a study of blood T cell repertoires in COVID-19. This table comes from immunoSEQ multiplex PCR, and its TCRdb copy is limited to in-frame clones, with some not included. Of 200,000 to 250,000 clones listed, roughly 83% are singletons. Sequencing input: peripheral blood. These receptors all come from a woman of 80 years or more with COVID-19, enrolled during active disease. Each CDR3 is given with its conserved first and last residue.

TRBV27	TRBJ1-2	CASRTGRSYGYTF
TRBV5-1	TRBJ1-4	CASSLPGGAGEKLFF
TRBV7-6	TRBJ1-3	CASSPYLPSSGNTIYF
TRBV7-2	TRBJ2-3	CASSPGQVTDTQYF
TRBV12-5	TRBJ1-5	CASGNGQGNQPQHF
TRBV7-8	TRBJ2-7	CASSLGTSGGASYEQYF
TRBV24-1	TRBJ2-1	CATSSRVGGAYNEQFF
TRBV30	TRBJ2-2	CAWSAGGGGELFF
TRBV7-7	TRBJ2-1	CASSLGSGGHNEQFF
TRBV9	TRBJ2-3	CASSYFEGGTDTQYF
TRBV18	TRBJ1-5	CASSPGTGEQPQHF
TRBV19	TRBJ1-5	CASSIGGLNQPQHF
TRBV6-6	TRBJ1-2	CASSYAGGGYTF
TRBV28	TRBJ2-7	CATTTTGSAGEQYF
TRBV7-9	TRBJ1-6	CASSPRGVTSPLHF